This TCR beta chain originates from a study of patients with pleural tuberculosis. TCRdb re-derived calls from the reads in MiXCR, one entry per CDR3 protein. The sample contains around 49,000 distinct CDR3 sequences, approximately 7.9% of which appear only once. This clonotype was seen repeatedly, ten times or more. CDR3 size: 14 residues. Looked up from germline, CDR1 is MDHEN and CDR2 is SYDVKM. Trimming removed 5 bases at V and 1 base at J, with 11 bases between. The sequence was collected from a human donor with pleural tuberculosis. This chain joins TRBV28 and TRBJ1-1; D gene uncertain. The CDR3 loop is CASSTRRGNTEAFF. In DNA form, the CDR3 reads TGTGCCAGCAGTACACGGCGGGGGAACACTGAAGCTTTCTTT.